What follows are 17 T cell receptor beta chains derived from one specimen sequenced in a study of CD8+CD57+ T cells in acquired aplastic anemia. For CDR3 and TCR beta VDJ profiling, genomic DNA was the template used. TCRdb recomputed calls from the reads with MiXCR, one row per CDR3 protein. The table lists some 200,000 distinct CDR3 sequences, about 59% of them singletons, with approximately 30% in the top ten. The material sequenced was sorted CD4+, CD8+, or CD8+CD57+ T cells (not recorded which) from PBMCs. The source of these receptors is a human donor in good health.

The chain is built from TRBV20-1 and TRBJ1-5; perhaps TRBD1 as D (6 bases). Trimming cost V 6 bases and J 14 bases, with 20 bases left between them. The V gene's germline CDR1 is DFQATT and CDR2 SNEGSKA (reference sequence). The CDR3 extends over 12 amino acids. CDR3 in amino acids: CSARGTDAYEHF. The CDR3 DNA sequence: TGCAGTGCGAGGGGGACGGACGCCTACGAGCATTTT.

The chain couples TRBV10-2 to TRBJ2-5; D is possibly TRBD1 (6 bases). This CDR3 has 12 amino acids. V was clipped by 6 bases and J by 5 bases, with 10 bases between them. Germline V CDR1 and CDR2: WSHSY, SAAADI. The CDR3 sequence: CASRGADETQYF. The CDR3 bases are TGCGCCAGCAGGGGGGCGGATGAGACCCAGTACTTC.

The DNA for the CDR3 is TGCAGTGCCTCGGGACTAGCGGGGGGGACCTACGAGCAGTACTTC. Its protein product is CSASGLAGGTYEQYF. The chain links TRBV20-1 to TRBJ2-7, with 16 bases matching TRBD2. The germline CDR1 and CDR2 sequences are DFQATT and SNEGSKA (reference sequence). With 6 bases clipped from V and 2 bases from J, the junction kept 4 bases outside the gene matches. There are 15 residues in the CDR3.

The chain employs TRBV4-1 and TRBJ2-7; D unclear. The CDR3 length is 13 residues. The V end lost 3 bases, the J end lost 7 bases, and 13 bases lay between the germline ends. CDR1 is MGHRA, CDR2 YSYEKL, per germline. Here the CDR3 reads CASSHGLAREQYF. The CDR3 bases are TGCGCCAGCAGCCACGGGCTTGCGAGGGAGCAGTACTTC.

J is TRBJ1-3 and V is TRBV29-1; D is ambiguous. There are 14 residues in the CDR3. V lost 4 bases to trimming and J lost 4 bases, with 14 bases between them. Germline V CDR1 and CDR2: SQVTM, ANQGSEA. CDR3 DNA: TGCAGCGTTGCGGAAAGGGAGGTCGGAAACACCATATATTTT. Translation gives CSVAEREVGNTIYF.

The chain combines TRBV11-2 with TRBJ1-1; 7 bases map to TRBD1. CDR1 SGHAT and CDR2 FQNNGV come from the germline V gene. The V segment lost 6 bases and the J segment 0 bases; nucleotides outside the gene matches: 10. The CDR3 is made up of 16 amino acids. This chain's CDR3 is CASRRDSRQMNTEAFF. CDR3 coding DNA: TGTGCCAGCAGACGGGACAGCCGGCAAATGAACACTGAAGCTTTCTTT.

This chain uses TRBV19 with TRBJ1-5; unclear D gene. The V gene lost 8 bases and the J gene lost 0 bases, with 8 bases spanning the gap. Germline-derived CDR1 and CDR2 are LNHDA and SQIVND (reference sequence). CDR3 size: 13 residues. CDR3 DNA: TGTGCCAGTGGCGTGGGTAGCAATCAGCCCCAGCATTTT. Translating it yields CASGVGSNQPQHF.

The chain uses TRBV9 and TRBJ2-3, with TRBD2 matching 9 bases. The CDR3 totals 14 residues. Trimming removed 4 bases from V and 7 bases from J; junction bases left unmatched: 7. Per germline, CDR1 SGDLS and CDR2 YYNGEE. The CDR3 DNA follows: TGTGCCAGCAGCCCAATTGCGGGGGGGCATACGCAGTATTTT. This codes for CASSPIAGGHTQYF.

This clonotype has only one observation. The chain couples TRBV2 to TRBJ1-5, with 10 positions matching TRBD1. Trimming took 2 bases from V and 4 from J; bases not matched to a gene: 5. The germline CDR1 and CDR2 sequences are SNHLY and FYNNEI. The CDR3 has 16 amino acids. CDR3 in DNA: TGTGCCAGCAGTGAAAGGGGACAGGGGAGGAATCAGCCCCAGCATTTT. It specifies CASSERGQGRNQPQHF.

This sequence joins TRBV7-9 and TRBJ2-3; D remains ambiguous. The CDR3 is 14 amino acids. The V end lost 5 bases, the J end lost 2 bases, and 11 bases lay between the germline ends. From germline, CDR1 is SEHNR and CDR2 FQNEAQ (reference sequence). The CDR3 here is CASSQSAVTDTQYF. CDR3 nucleotides: TGTGCCAGCAGCCAGTCGGCAGTCACAGATACGCAGTATTTT. Combining the CDR3 with reference TRBV7-9 and TRBJ2-3 gives the whole variable domain DTGVSQNPRHKITKRGQNVTFRCDPISEHNRLYWYRQTLGQGPEFLTYFQNEAQLEKSRLLSDRFSAERPKGSFSTLEIQRTEQGDSAMYLCASSQSAVTDTQYFGPGTRLTVL.

Written as DNA, the CDR3 is TGTGCCACCAGTGATGGGGGGGACCCTGAGCAGTTCTTC. This translates into CATSDGGDPEQFF. The V and J genes are TRBV24-1 and TRBJ2-1; 7 bases match TRBD2. The V gene end was trimmed by 3 bases and the J gene end by 9 bases; junction bases not matched to a gene: 4. The CDR3 is 13 residues long. Germline lookup yields CDR1 KGHDR and CDR2 SFDVKD.

The table lists this clonotype with many counts. This rearrangement joins TRBV7-3 to TRBJ2-7; perhaps TRBD2 as D (6 bases). This CDR3 has 16 residues. V was shortened by 0 bases and J by 5 bases, with 17 bases between the two germline ends. The germline CDR1 and CDR2 sequences are SGHTA and FQGTGA. In DNA form, the CDR3 reads TGTGCCAGCAGCTTAACAGGGGTTGGAACGGGGGACGAGCAGTACTTC. Protein sequence: CASSLTGVGTGDEQYF.

The chain is built from TRBV29-1 and TRBJ1-1; D unresolved. The CDR3 has 13 residues. V lost 6 bases and J lost 3, with 14 bases in between. Germline CDR1 reads SQVTM; CDR2 reads ANQGSEA. The CDR3 is CSVVTFKDTEAFF. CDR3 bases: TGCAGCGTCGTTACTTTCAAGGACACTGAAGCTTTCTTT.

This clonotype was recorded at least ten times. The gene calls are TRBV5-1 and TRBJ1-3; D ambiguous. The CDR3 extends over 15 amino acids. Deletions cut 4 bases from V and 0 bases from J, with 11 bases between. The germline CDR1 and CDR2 sequences are SGHRS and YFSETQ. CDR3 residues: CASSVPLSSGNTIYF. Written as DNA, the CDR3 is TGCGCCAGCAGCGTACCCCTGAGCTCTGGAAACACCATATATTTT.

This clonotype was seen many times. This chain joins TRBV9 and TRBJ2-1; 16 bases map to TRBD2. J gave up 7 bases and V 2 bases, and 9 bases lay outside the gene matches. The CDR3 spans 18 residues. Germline-derived CDR1 and CDR2 are SGDLS and YYNGEE. Here the CDR3 reads CASSVGTSGGGTWNEQFF. In nucleotides, the CDR3 is TGTGCCAGCAGCGTCGGGACTAGCGGGGGGGGGACGTGGAATGAGCAGTTCTTC.

This clonotype was seen only a few times. The V gene is TRBV10-3, the J gene TRBJ2-1; 10 bases line up with TRBD2. The CDR3 is made up of 21 amino acids. J was trimmed by 0 bases and V by 6 bases; bases with no gene match: 20. Germline CDR1 reads ENHRY; CDR2 reads SYGVKD. CDR3 region: CAIRGGEGASGSTSSYNEQFF. The DNA for the CDR3 is TGTGCCATCAGGGGTGGTGAAGGTGCTAGCGGGAGTACAAGCTCCTACAATGAGCAGTTCTTC.

The chain couples TRBV7-2 to TRBJ2-5; 7 bases are a match to TRBD1. Germline V lookup: CDR1 SGHTA, CDR2 FQGNSA. The V segment lost 0 bases and the J segment 5 bases; nucleotides outside the gene matches: 3. This CDR3 has 14 residues. The CDR3 coding sequence is TGTGCCAGCAGCTTAGCGGTGACAGGGGAGACCCAGTACTTC. Translated: CASSLAVTGETQYF.